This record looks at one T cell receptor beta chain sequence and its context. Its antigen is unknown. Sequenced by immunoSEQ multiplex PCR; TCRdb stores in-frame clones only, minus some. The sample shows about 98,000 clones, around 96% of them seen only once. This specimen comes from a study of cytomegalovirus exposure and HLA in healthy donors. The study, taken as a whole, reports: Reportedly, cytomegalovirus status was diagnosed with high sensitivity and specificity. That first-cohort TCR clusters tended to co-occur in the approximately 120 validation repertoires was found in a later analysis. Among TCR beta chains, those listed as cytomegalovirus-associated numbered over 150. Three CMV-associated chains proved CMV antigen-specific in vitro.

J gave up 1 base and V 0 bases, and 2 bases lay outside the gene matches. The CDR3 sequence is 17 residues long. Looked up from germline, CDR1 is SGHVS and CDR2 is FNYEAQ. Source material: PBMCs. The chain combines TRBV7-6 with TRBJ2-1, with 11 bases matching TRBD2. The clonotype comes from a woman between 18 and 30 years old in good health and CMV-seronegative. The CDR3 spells CASSLALAGGSYNEQFF. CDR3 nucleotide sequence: TGTGCCAGCAGCTTAGCGTTAGCGGGAGGGTCCTACAATGAGCAGTTCTTC.